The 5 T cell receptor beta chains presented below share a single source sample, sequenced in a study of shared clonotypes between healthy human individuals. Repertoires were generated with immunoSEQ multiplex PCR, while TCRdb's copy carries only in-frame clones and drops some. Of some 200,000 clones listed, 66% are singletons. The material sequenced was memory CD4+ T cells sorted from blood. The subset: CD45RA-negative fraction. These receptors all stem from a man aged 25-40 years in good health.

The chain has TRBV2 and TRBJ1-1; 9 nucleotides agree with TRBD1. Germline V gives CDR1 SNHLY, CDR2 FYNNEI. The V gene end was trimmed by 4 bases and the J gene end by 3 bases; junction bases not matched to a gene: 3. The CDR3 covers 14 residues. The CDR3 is CASSADRGYTEAFF. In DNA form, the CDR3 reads TGTGCCAGCAGTGCAGACAGGGGGTACACTGAAGCTTTCTTT.

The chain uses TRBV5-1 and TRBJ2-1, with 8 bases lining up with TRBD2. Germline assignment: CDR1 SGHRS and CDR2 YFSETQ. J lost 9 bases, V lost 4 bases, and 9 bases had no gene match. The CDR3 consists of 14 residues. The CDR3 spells CASSLTSAKGEQFF. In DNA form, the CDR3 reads TGCGCCAGCAGCCTGACTAGCGCAAAGGGTGAGCAGTTCTTC. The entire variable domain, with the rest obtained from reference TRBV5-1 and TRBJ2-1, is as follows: KAGVTQTPRYLIKTRGQQVTLSCSPISGHRSVSWYQQTPGQGLQFLFEYFSETQRNKGNFPGRFSGRQFSNSRSEMNVSTLELGDSALYLCASSLTSAKGEQFFGPGTRLTVL.

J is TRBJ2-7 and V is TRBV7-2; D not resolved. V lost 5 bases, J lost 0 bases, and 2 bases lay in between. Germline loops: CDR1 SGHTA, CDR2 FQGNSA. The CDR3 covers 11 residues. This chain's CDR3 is CASSPSYEQYF. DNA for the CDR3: TGTGCCAGCAGCCCCTCCTACGAGCAGTACTTC.

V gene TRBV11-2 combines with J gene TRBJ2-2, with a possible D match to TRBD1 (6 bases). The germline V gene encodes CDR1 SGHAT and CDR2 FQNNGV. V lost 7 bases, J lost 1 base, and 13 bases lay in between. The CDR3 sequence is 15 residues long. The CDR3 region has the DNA TGTGCCAGCACCCTGACAGGAGTGAACACCGGGGAGCTGTTTTTT. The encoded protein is CASTLTGVNTGELFF. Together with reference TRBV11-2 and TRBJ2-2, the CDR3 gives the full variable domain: EAGVAQSPRYKIIEKRQSVAFWCNPISGHATLYWYQQILGQGPKLLIQFQNNGVVDDSQLPKDRFSAERLKGVDSTLKIQPAKLEDSAVYLCASTLTGVNTGELFFGEGSRLTVL.

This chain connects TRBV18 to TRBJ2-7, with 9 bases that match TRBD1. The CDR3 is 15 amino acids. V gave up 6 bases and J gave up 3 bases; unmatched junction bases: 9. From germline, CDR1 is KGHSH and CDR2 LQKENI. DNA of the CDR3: TGTGCCAGCTCCCCATCGGGACAGGGAATCTACGAGCAGTACTTC. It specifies CASSPSGQGIYEQYF. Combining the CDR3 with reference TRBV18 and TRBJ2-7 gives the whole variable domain NAGVMQNPRHLVRRRGQEARLRCSPMKGHSHVYWYRQLPEEGLKFMVYLQKENIIDESGMPKERFSAEFPKEGPSILRIQQVVRGDSAAYFCASSPSGQGIYEQYFGPGTRLTVT.